This T cell receptor (beta chain) was identified during a study of identical twins. Study-wide points: Model-predicted out-of-frame TCR alpha sharing fell below observed values in monozygotic twins.

This CDR3 spans 15 amino acids. Germline V CDR1 and CDR2: LGHDT, YNNKEL (reference sequence). The V end was cut by 0 bases, the J end by 1 base, with 10 bases between. Template switching (which added a universal primer site) was used, and cDNA carried unique molecular identifiers. TCRdb reprocessed the 5' RACE reads with MiXCR, giving one entry per CDR3 protein. This sample has about 890,000 distinct CDR3 sequences; about 12% occur once, and the top ten carry around 1.5%. This clonotype was observed at least ten times. The antigen remains undetermined. In addition, the sample was reused for a study of yellow fever vaccine responses in identical twins.

Source material: PBMCs. J is TRBJ2-7 and V is TRBV3-1, with a tentative D call TRBD2 (6 bases). This receptor was obtained from a woman under 30 in good health. CDR3 amino acids: CASSQEYGSSYEQYF. The CDR3 bases are TGTGCCAGCAGCCAAGAGTACGGGAGTTCCTACGAGCAGTACTTC.